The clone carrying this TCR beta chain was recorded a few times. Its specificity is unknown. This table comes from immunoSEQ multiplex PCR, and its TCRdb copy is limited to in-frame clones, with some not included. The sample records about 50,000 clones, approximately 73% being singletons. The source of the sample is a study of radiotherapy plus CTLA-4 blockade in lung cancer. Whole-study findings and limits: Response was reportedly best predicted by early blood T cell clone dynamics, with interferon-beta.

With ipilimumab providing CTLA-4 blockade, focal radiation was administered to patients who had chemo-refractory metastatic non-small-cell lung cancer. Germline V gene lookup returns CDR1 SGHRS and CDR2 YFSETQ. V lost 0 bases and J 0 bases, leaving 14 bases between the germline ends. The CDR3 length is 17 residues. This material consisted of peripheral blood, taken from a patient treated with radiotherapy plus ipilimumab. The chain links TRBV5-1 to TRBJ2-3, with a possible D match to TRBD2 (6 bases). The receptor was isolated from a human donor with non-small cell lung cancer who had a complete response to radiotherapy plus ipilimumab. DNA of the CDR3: TGCGCCAGCAGCTTGGTTCCTGGAGGGCTTAGCACAGATACGCAGTATTTT. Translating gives CASSLVPGGLSTDTQYF.